Presented here are 26 T cell receptor beta chains from one specimen sequenced in a study of cytomegalovirus exposure and HLA in healthy donors. PCR primers comprised 60 Vbeta and 13 Jbeta primers. Sequencing used immunoSEQ multiplex PCR; TCRdb keeps in-frame clones, though not all of them. The sample records under 140,000 clones, about 80% being singletons. Sequenced: PBMCs. The receptors come from a woman aged 55-69 years in good health and CMV-seropositive.

Comments on this clone: At one end the junction does not follow the germline gene, possibly because of a read error. This sequence joins TRBV7-9 and TRBJ1-2; D remains unclear. The CDR3 runs 18 residues. Germline V gives CDR1 SEHNR, CDR2 FQNEAQ (reference sequence). CDR3 in amino acids: CTSSGTLWVQGKEDGYTF. CDR3 in DNA: TGTACCAGCAGCGGTACACTTTGGGTTCAAGGGAAGGAGGATGGCTACACCTTC.

This rearrangement joins TRBV18 to TRBJ2-3, with D possibly being TRBD1 (6 bases). Per the germline V gene, CDR1 is KGHSH and CDR2 is LQKENI. This CDR3 region has 13 residues. V lost 2 bases and J lost 4, with 7 bases in between. The CDR3 is CASSPGGADTQYF. The CDR3 coding sequence is TGTGCCAGCTCACCAGGGGGCGCAGATACGCAGTATTTT. Supplemented by reference TRBV18 and TRBJ2-3, the full variable domain reads NAGVMQNPRHLVRRRGQEARLRCSPMKGHSHVYWYRQLPEEGLKFMVYLQKENIIDESGMPKERFSAEFPKEGPSILRIQQVVRGDSAAYFCASSPGGADTQYFGPGTRLTVL.

This sequence joins TRBV7-2 and TRBJ2-3, with TRBD2 matching 11 bases. The CDR3 consists of 15 residues. With V trimmed by 6 bases and J by 0 bases, 2 bases remained unmatched. In germline, CDR1 is SGHTA, CDR2 FQGNSA. CDR3 DNA: TGTGCCAGCAGAAGGACTAGCGGGAGCACAGATACGCAGTATTTT. This gives the protein CASRRTSGSTDTQYF.

The CDR3 sequence: CAWSNNYEQYF. DNA of the CDR3: TGTGCCTGGAGTAATAACTACGAGCAGTACTTC. The chain links TRBV30 to TRBJ2-7; D ambiguous. Trimming left V 2 bases short and J 3 bases short, with 5 bases between. Germline assignment: CDR1 GTSNPN and CDR2 SVGIG (reference sequence). CDR3 length: 11 residues.

The rearrangement links TRBV19 to TRBJ1-1; D possibly corresponds to TRBD1 (5 bases). CDR1 is LNHDA and CDR2 is SQIVND in the germline V gene (reference sequence). The length of the CDR3 is 14 residues. V was pared by 3 bases and J by 4 bases, with 12 bases between. CDR3 DNA sequence: TGTGCCAGTAGTATCAGTCAGGGAAGCACTGAAGCTTTCTTT. Protein product: CASSISQGSTEAFF.

V is TRBV5-1 and J is TRBJ1-3; 7 nucleotides match TRBD1. V lost 3 bases, J lost 2 bases, and 5 bases stayed unmatched. The CDR3 is 15 residues long. Germline V gene lookup returns CDR1 SGHRS and CDR2 YFSETQ. CDR3 nucleotide sequence: TGCGCCAGCAGCTCGGACAGGATCCCTGGAAACACCATATATTTT. It is translated as CASSSDRIPGNTIYF.

The chain recombines TRBV27 with TRBJ1-2, with 7 nucleotides matching TRBD1. CDR1 is MNHEY and CDR2 is SMNVEV in the germline V gene (reference sequence). The trim removed 7 bases at V and 4 bases at J, leaving 6 bases unmatched. This CDR3 has 13 residues. The CDR3 loop reads CASTNRTGYGYTF. The CDR3 bases are TGTGCCAGCACCAACCGGACAGGCTATGGCTACACCTTC.

This chain links TRBV6-6 with TRBJ1-2, with D tentatively TRBD1 (6 bases). Germline V gives CDR1 MNHNY, CDR2 SVGAGI (reference sequence). The CDR3 sequence is 13 residues long. V was pared by 5 bases and J by 4 bases, with 11 bases between. The CDR3 reads CASSGQGTYGYTF. The CDR3 DNA sequence: TGTGCCAGCAGTGGCCAGGGGACCTATGGCTACACCTTC.

The V call is TRBV5-1, the J call TRBJ2-3; D is unresolved. Germline loops: CDR1 SGHRS, CDR2 YFSETQ. V lost 0 bases to trimming and J lost 2 bases, with 7 bases between them. The CDR3 is 14 residues long. CDR3 sequence reads: CASSLEEFTDTQYF. The CDR3 nucleotides read TGCGCCAGCAGCTTGGAAGAGTTCACAGATACGCAGTATTTT.

This rearrangement joins TRBV9 to TRBJ1-6, with D possibly matching TRBD1 (6 bases). This CDR3 has 15 amino acids. V was clipped by 6 bases and J by 0 bases, with 10 bases between them. The germline V gene has CDR1 SGDLS and CDR2 YYNGEE. As DNA, the CDR3 is TGTGCCAGCAAGGACAGCGCCTCCTATAATTCACCCCTCCACTTT. Protein sequence: CASKDSASYNSPLHF.

In this sample, this clone turned up a few times. This chain uses TRBV5-1 with TRBJ1-4; D possibly corresponds to TRBD1 (6 bases). This CDR3 is 15 amino acids long. Germline V CDR1 and CDR2: SGHRS, YFSETQ. V gave up 0 bases and J gave up 7 bases, with 13 bases separating them. The CDR3 spells CASSLVGTTVEKLFF. CDR3 in DNA: TGCGCCAGCAGCTTGGTTGGGACAACCGTTGAAAAACTGTTTTTT.

V usage is TRBV5-4 and J usage is TRBJ2-5, with 10 bases fitting TRBD1. The germline V gene has CDR1 SGHNT and CDR2 YYREEE (reference sequence). The trim removed 4 bases at V and 4 bases at J, leaving 4 bases unmatched. The CDR3 runs 14 residues. The chain's CDR3 is CASSPRDRGETQYF. CDR3 bases: TGTGCCAGCAGCCCCCGGGACAGGGGAGAGACCCAGTACTTC.

The rearrangement joins TRBV18 to TRBJ2-1; perhaps TRBD1 as D (6 bases). The V gene lost 3 bases and the J gene lost 7 bases, with 16 bases spanning the gap. The CDR3 loop spans 15 amino acids. Per germline, CDR1 KGHSH and CDR2 LQKENI. The CDR3 region is CASSPSAGALNEQFF. DNA of the CDR3: TGTGCCAGCTCACCCTCGGCAGGGGCTCTGAATGAGCAGTTCTTC.

J is TRBJ2-1 and V is TRBV29-1; 9 nucleotides align to TRBD2. The germline gives CDR1 SQVTM, CDR2 ANQGSEA. This CDR3 contains 14 residues. Trimming removed 4 bases from V and 5 bases from J; junction bases left unmatched: 6. CDR3: CSVALGLANNEQFF. CDR3 bases: TGCAGCGTTGCCCTGGGACTAGCAAACAATGAGCAGTTCTTC.

The CDR3 DNA reads as TGTGCCAGCACCCCGGGACTCGGCAATGAGCAGTTCTTC. This encodes CASTPGLGNEQFF. The chain employs TRBV18 and TRBJ2-1; maybe TRBD2 (6 bases). The CDR3 sequence is 13 residues long. Trimming removed 8 bases from V and 6 bases from J, with 14 bases in between. Germline CDR1 KGHSH, CDR2 LQKENI.

The chain is built from TRBV28 and TRBJ2-1; 9 bases agree with TRBD2. Germline loops: CDR1 MDHEN, CDR2 SYDVKM. The CDR3 is 14 amino acids. Germline trimming cut 5 bases from V and 11 bases from J; bases unmatched to any gene: 10. The CDR3: CASSLLAGNEKQFF. The CDR3 nucleotides are TGTGCCAGCAGTCTGCTAGCGGGGAATGAGAAGCAGTTCTTC.

This clone was seen more than once but under ten times. The chain combines TRBV10-2 with TRBJ2-7; 8 positions agree with TRBD2. Germline CDR1 is WSHSY and CDR2 is SAAADI. The junction had 4 bases not matched to a gene; V was cut back by 6 bases and J by 3 bases. CDR3 length: 13 residues. The CDR3 loop is CASSPGGGYEQYF. The DNA of the CDR3 is TGCGCCAGCAGCCCCGGGGGGGGCTACGAGCAGTACTTC.

The CDR3 loop reads CASSPDRGVYEQYF. Here the CDR3 DNA reads TGTGCCAGCTCACCCGACAGGGGGGTCTACGAGCAGTACTTC. The genes are TRBV18 and TRBJ2-7; 9 bases line up with TRBD1. Germline V lookup: CDR1 KGHSH, CDR2 LQKENI. With V trimmed by 3 bases and J by 3 bases, 3 bases remained unmatched. The CDR3 totals 14 residues. Variable domain in full (rest from reference TRBV18 and TRBJ2-7): NAGVMQNPRHLVRRRGQEARLRCSPMKGHSHVYWYRQLPEEGLKFMVYLQKENIIDESGMPKERFSAEFPKEGPSILRIQQVVRGDSAAYFCASSPDRGVYEQYFGPGTRLTVT.

The chain uses TRBV5-4 and TRBJ2-2; 12 bases match TRBD1. V dropped 4 bases and J dropped 5; count of bases not matched to a gene: 6. The CDR3 runs 16 residues. CDR1 is SGHNT, CDR2 YYREEE, per germline (reference sequence). CDR3 region: CASSPGTGGATGELFF. CDR3 nucleotides: TGTGCCAGCAGCCCCGGGACAGGGGGCGCGACCGGGGAGCTGTTTTTT.

The rearrangement links TRBV7-6 to TRBJ1-5; maybe TRBD1 (5 bases). V was trimmed by 1 base and J by 0 bases, leaving 16 bases between them. The germline V gene encodes CDR1 SGHVS and CDR2 FNYEAQ. The CDR3 is 18 residues long. The CDR3 sequence is CASSLVGGGLYSNQPQHF. The CDR3 DNA reads as TGTGCCAGCAGCTTAGTTGGGGGGGGACTATATAGCAATCAGCCCCAGCATTTT.

J is TRBJ2-1 and V is TRBV19; no definite D call. There are 15 residues in the CDR3. Trimming pared 4 bases from V and 5 bases from J, leaving 15 bases between. Germline values: CDR1 LNHDA, CDR2 SQIVND (reference sequence). The CDR3 bases are TGTGCCAGTAGTAGCTACGCTTCCCTGGACAATGAGCAGTTCTTC. Translation: CASSSYASLDNEQFF.

This chain links TRBV6-5 with TRBJ1-2; TRBD1 is a possible D gene (6 bases). Trimming took off 5 bases at V and 7 bases at J, with 20 bases between the two ends. The CDR3 is 15 amino acids. Germline V gene lookup returns CDR1 MNHEY and CDR2 SVGAGI. The CDR3 loop is CASSPGRGARGGYTF. The DNA of the CDR3 is TGTGCCAGCAGTCCCGGACGGGGGGCAAGGGGTGGCTACACCTTC.

The chain links TRBV5-8 to TRBJ2-5, with TRBD2 identical over 10 bases. Judging by the DNA end, TRBJ2-7 fits better; the J call may be wrong. The CDR3 covers 17 residues. The germline gives CDR1 SGHTS, CDR2 YDEGEE. CDR3: CASSLLTGTSVTYEQYF. CDR3 DNA sequence: TGTGCCAGCAGCTTATTAACCGGGACTAGCGTTACCTACGAGCAGTACTTC.

The chain employs TRBV7-2 and TRBJ1-1; 9 positions agree with TRBD1. Trimming removed 5 bases from V and 5 bases from J; junction bases left unmatched: 12. The CDR3 totals 16 residues. Germline-derived CDR1 and CDR2 are SGHTA and FQGNSA. CDR3 residues: CASSTNTDRGATEAFF. The DNA of the CDR3 is TGTGCCAGCAGCACGAATACGGACAGGGGAGCGACTGAAGCTTTCTTT.

This clone is medium-sized (0.01 to 0.1%). The genes are TRBV6-1 and TRBJ1-2, with 9 bases identical to TRBD1. CDR1 and CDR2 (germline): MNHNS, SASEGT. V shed 6 bases, J shed 8 bases, and the junction held 7 bases outside the gene matches. This CDR3 contains 13 residues. This CDR3 is CASSRDREGGYTF. The CDR3 coding sequence is TGTGCCAGCAGCCGGGACAGGGAAGGCGGCTACACCTTC.

V is TRBV29-1 and J is TRBJ2-7; the match to TRBD2 covers 8 bases. The CDR3 runs 14 residues. Looked up from germline, CDR1 is SQVTM and CDR2 is ANQGSEA. Germline trimming cut 5 bases from V and 3 bases from J; bases unmatched to any gene: 9. The CDR3 nucleotides read TGCAGCGTTCGAACGGGGGGGCAGATCTACGAGCAGTACTTC. Protein sequence: CSVRTGGQIYEQYF.